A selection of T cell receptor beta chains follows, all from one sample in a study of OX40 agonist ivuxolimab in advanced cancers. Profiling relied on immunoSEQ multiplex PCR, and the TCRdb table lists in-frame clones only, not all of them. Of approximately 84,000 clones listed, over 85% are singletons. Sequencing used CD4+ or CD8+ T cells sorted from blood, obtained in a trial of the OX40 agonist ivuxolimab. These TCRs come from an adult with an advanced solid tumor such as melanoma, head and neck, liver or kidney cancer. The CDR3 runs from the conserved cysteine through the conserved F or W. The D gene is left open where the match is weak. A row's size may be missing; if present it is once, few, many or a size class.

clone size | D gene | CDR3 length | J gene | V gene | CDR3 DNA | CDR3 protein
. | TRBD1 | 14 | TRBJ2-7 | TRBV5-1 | TGCGCCAGCAGCCCTGGGACAGTAGCCTACGAGCAGTACTTC | CASSPGTVAYEQYF
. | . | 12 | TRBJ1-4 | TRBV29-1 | TGCAGCGTTGGGCAGGGGAATGAAAAACTGTTTTTT | CSVGQGNEKLFF
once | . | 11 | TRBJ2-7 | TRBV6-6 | TGTGCCAGCAGTTACCCGGACGAGCAGTACTTC | CASSYPDEQYF
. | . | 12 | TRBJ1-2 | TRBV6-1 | TGTGCCAGCAGTGCGAGGGGAGGCGGCTACACCTTC | CASSARGGGYTF
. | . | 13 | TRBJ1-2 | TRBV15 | TGTGCCACCAGCAGGGTGGCTAACTATGGCTACACCTTC | CATSRVANYGYTF
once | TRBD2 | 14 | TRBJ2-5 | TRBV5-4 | TGTGCCAGCAGCCACGGGACTACCCAAGAGACCCAGTACTTC | CASSHGTTQETQYF
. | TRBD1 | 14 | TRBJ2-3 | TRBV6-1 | TGTGCCAGCGGGGATCCGGGACAGGGGGCTGCGCAGTATTTT | CASGDPGQGAAQYF
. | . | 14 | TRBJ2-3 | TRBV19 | TGTGCCAGCACTACAGGGCTAGGGACAGATACGCAGTATTTT | CASTTGLGTDTQYF
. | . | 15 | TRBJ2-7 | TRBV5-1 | TGCGCCAGCAGGCCCGACGGGCCGCCTACCTACGAGCAGTACTTC | CASRPDGPPTYEQYF
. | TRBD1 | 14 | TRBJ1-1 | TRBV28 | TGTGCCAGCAGTCTAAGACAGGGTAACACTGAAGCTTTCTTT | CASSLRQGNTEAFF
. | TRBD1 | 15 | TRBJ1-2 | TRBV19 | TGTGCCAGTAGTATCACAGGGGGCGATCGGTATGGCTACACCTTC | CASSITGGDRYGYTF
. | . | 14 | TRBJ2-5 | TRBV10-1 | TGCGCCAGCAGTGATCTACCGAACCAAGAGACCCAGTACTTC | CASSDLPNQETQYF
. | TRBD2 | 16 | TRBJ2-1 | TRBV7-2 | TGTGCCAGCAGCTTCGCCAGCGGGAGGGTCAACAATGAGCAGTTCTTC | CASSFASGRVNNEQFF
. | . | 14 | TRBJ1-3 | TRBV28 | TGTGCCAGCACCGGACCCGACTCTGGAAACACCATATATTTT | CASTGPDSGNTIYF
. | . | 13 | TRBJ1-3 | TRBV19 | TGTGCCAGTTCGGACAGCTCTGGAAACACCATATATTTT | CASSDSSGNTIYF
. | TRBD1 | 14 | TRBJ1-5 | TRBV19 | TGTGCCAGTAGCTCAGGGGGCGGCAATCAGCCCCAGCATTTT | CASSSGGGNQPQHF